Below are 5 T cell receptor beta chains sequenced from a single sample in a study of cytomegalovirus exposure and HLA in healthy donors. The primer mix had 60 Vbeta and 13 Jbeta primers. Only in-frame clones appear in the TCRdb table, and some are missing; sequencing was by immunoSEQ multiplex PCR. The profile shows around 78,000 clones, roughly 80% of them singletons. Material for sequencing was PBMCs. The receptors derive from a male donor in good health and CMV-seronegative.

V is TRBV7-2 and J is TRBJ1-2, with D perhaps TRBD1 (6 bases). The V gene lost 4 bases and the J gene lost 8 bases, with 14 bases spanning the gap. Germline V lookup: CDR1 SGHTA, CDR2 FQGNSA. This CDR3 region has 13 residues. For the CDR3, the DNA is TGTGCCAGCAGCTCCCTGACAGGTCGGGGCTACACCTTC. Translation: CASSSLTGRGYTF.

The chain recombines TRBV7-9 with TRBJ1-1, with D unresolved. V was pared by 1 base and J by 6 bases, with 12 bases between. The germline gives CDR1 SEHNR, CDR2 FQNEAQ (reference sequence). The CDR3 runs to 14 residues. For the CDR3, the DNA is TGTGCCAGCAGCTTAGGCTTCGAGTCCCCTGAAGCTTTCTTT. Translating gives CASSLGFESPEAFF.

V usage is TRBV5-5 and J usage is TRBJ2-1; 11 positions match TRBD2. The germline gives CDR1 SGHKS, CDR2 YYEKEE (reference sequence). This CDR3 is 16 amino acids long. The V gene end was trimmed by 4 bases and the J gene end by 0 bases; junction bases not matched to a gene: 3. In DNA form, the CDR3 reads TGTGCCAGCAGCCTTAGCGGGGGGGCCTCCTACAATGAGCAGTTCTTC. Amino acid sequence: CASSLSGGASYNEQFF.

The chain uses TRBV2 and TRBJ2-1; 10 bases fit TRBD2. The CDR3 is 15 amino acids. CDR1 is SNHLY and CDR2 is FYNNEI in the germline V gene. The V and J ends lost 10 bases and 8 bases, in that order; junction bases with no gene match: 14. The chain's CDR3 is CATAREAGGPHEQFF. CDR3 nucleotides: TGTGCCACCGCCCGGGAAGCGGGAGGGCCCCATGAGCAGTTCTTC.

The chain carries TRBV11-1 and TRBJ2-3; 9 positions agree with TRBD2. The V gene's germline CDR1 is SGHAT and CDR2 FQDESV (reference sequence). V lost 3 bases to trimming and J lost 8 bases; unmatched junction nucleotides: 9. The CDR3 runs to 15 residues. CDR3 nucleotide sequence: TGTGCCAGCAGCTTCGGCAGCGGGAGGTCGAGTACGCAGTATTTT. Translating it yields CASSFGSGRSSTQYF. Combining the CDR3 with reference TRBV11-1 and TRBJ2-3 gives the whole variable domain EAEVAQSPRYKITEKSQAVAFWCDPISGHATLYWYRQILGQGPELLVQFQDESVVDDSQLPKDRFSAERLKGVDSTLKIQPAELGDSAMYLCASSFGSGRSSTQYFGPGTRLTVL.